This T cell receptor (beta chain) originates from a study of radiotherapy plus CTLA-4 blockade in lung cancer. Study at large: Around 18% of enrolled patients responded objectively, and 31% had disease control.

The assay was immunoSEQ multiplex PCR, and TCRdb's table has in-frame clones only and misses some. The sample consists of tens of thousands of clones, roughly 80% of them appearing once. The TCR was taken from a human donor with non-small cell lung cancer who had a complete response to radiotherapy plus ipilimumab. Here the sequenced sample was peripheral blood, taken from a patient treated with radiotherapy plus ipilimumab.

CDR3 nucleotides: TGTGCCAGTAGTCATCCCGGGACAGGGGGCGCGGAGGGCTACACCTTC. This encodes CASSHPGTGGAEGYTF. The chain employs TRBV19 and TRBJ1-2; TRBD1 agrees at 12 bases. Germline trimming cut 5 bases from V and 8 bases from J; bases unmatched to any gene: 12. The germline V gene has CDR1 LNHDA and CDR2 SQIVND (reference sequence). The CDR3 consists of 16 residues.